These 23 T cell receptor beta chains originate from one sample sequenced in a study of OX40 agonist ivuxolimab in advanced cancers. Generated by immunoSEQ multiplex PCR, the TCRdb table keeps only in-frame clones and is missing some. In the table there are around 75,000 clones, 89% of which are singletons. Sequenced material: CD4+ or CD8+ T cells sorted from blood, taken in a trial of the OX40 agonist ivuxolimab. These receptors all stem from an adult with an advanced solid tumor such as melanoma, head and neck, liver or kidney cancer.

The sample holds a few counts of this clone. This specimen includes other DNA sequences encoding the same CDR3. The V gene is TRBV18, the J gene TRBJ2-5; 8 bases agree with TRBD2. Germline CDR1 and CDR2: KGHSH and LQKENI. With V trimmed by 3 bases and J by 3 bases, 3 bases remained unmatched. The CDR3 contains 14 residues. CDR3 loop: CASSPLRGEETQYF. CDR3 DNA: TGTGCCAGCTCACCTTTGCGGGGGGAAGAGACCCAGTACTTC.

The gene calls are TRBV29-1 and TRBJ2-5; the D gene is possibly TRBD1 (6 bases). CDR1 and CDR2 from the germline V gene are SQVTM and ANQGSEA. V lost 8 bases and J 4 bases, leaving 20 bases between the germline ends. The CDR3 is 14 residues long. The CDR3 loop is CSHLPPGQPETQYF. The DNA of the CDR3 is TGCAGCCATCTACCGCCTGGACAGCCAGAGACCCAGTACTTC.

About this clone: Distinct nucleotide sequences in the sample also encode this CDR3. The rearrangement joins TRBV5-1 to TRBJ2-5, with TRBD1 matching 8 bases. CDR1 is SGHRS and CDR2 is YFSETQ in the germline V gene. J lost 2 bases, V lost 5 bases, and 5 bases had no gene match. CDR3 length equals 14 residues. CDR3 nucleotides: TGCGCCAGCAGTTTAACAGGGGGGCAAGAGACCCAGTACTTC. This translates into CASSLTGGQETQYF.

This chain joins TRBV11-2 and TRBJ1-5; D gene unclear. The germline V gene encodes CDR1 SGHAT and CDR2 FQNNGV. V lost 2 bases and J lost 2, with 4 bases in between. The CDR3 length is 13 residues. CDR3 bases: TGTGCCAGCAGCTTACCCGGCAATCAGCCCCAGCATTTT. Amino acids: CASSLPGNQPQHF.

This clone occurred once. The gene calls are TRBV7-9 and TRBJ1-3; D remains unclear. Germline V CDR1 and CDR2: SEHNR, FQNEAQ (reference sequence). Between the trimmed V and J ends, which lost 0 bases and 2 bases, there was a span of 11 bases. CDR3 length: 16 amino acids. The CDR3 protein is CASSLAYQEPGNTIYF. Written as DNA, the CDR3 is TGTGCCAGCAGCTTAGCGTATCAAGAACCTGGAAACACCATATATTTT. Using reference TRBV7-9 and TRBJ1-3 for the parts outside the CDR3, the full variable domain is DTGVSQNPRHKITKRGQNVTFRCDPISEHNRLYWYRQTLGQGPEFLTYFQNEAQLEKSRLLSDRFSAERPKGSFSTLEIQRTEQGDSAMYLCASSLAYQEPGNTIYFGEGSWLTVV.

J is TRBJ2-7 and V is TRBV6-1; TRBD1 agrees at 7 bases. Trimming took 5 bases from V and 4 from J; bases not matched to a gene: 5. The CDR3 extends over 13 amino acids. Germline CDR1 reads MNHNS; CDR2 reads SASEGT. In DNA, the CDR3 is TGTGCCAGCAGTCCGGGACAGCCTTACGAGCAGTACTTC. Protein sequence: CASSPGQPYEQYF.

The chain is built from TRBV18 and TRBJ1-2; D possibly corresponds to TRBD1 (5 bases). CDR3 length: 16 residues. The V end was cut by 2 bases, the J end by 4 bases, with 17 bases between. The germline CDR1 and CDR2 sequences are KGHSH and LQKENI. The CDR3 is CASSPVTRGPSYGYTF. The CDR3 DNA reads TGTGCCAGCTCACCAGTTACTAGGGGACCTAGCTATGGCTACACCTTC.

The rearrangement uses TRBV11-2 and TRBJ1-2, with D unclear. This CDR3 has 13 amino acids. V lost 1 base and J 7 bases, leaving 10 bases between the germline ends. CDR1 and CDR2 (germline): SGHAT, FQNNGV. CDR3 region: CASSLGQVSGYTF. The CDR3 coding sequence is TGTGCCAGCAGCTTAGGGCAGGTCTCTGGCTACACCTTC.

J is TRBJ2-3 and V is TRBV5-4, with D tentatively TRBD2 (6 bases). Trimming took off 2 bases at V and 0 bases at J, with 13 bases between the two ends. This CDR3 spans 16 amino acids. Germline values: CDR1 SGHNT, CDR2 YYREEE (reference sequence). The CDR3 nucleotides are TGTGCCAGCAGCTTCTCCCTAGCGCTTAGCACAGATACGCAGTATTTT. Residues: CASSFSLALSTDTQYF.

J is TRBJ2-7 and V is TRBV15, with D possibly being TRBD1 (6 bases). Germline lookup yields CDR1 LNHNV and CDR2 YYDKDF (reference sequence). V lost 8 bases and J 4 bases, leaving 15 bases between the germline ends. The CDR3 is made up of 13 amino acids. Written as DNA, the CDR3 is TGTGCCACCCCCTGGGGACACCTTTACGAGCAGTACTTC. The encoded protein is CATPWGHLYEQYF.

The rearrangement uses TRBV5-1 and TRBJ2-1; D is unclear. V lost 1 base, J lost 7 bases, and 12 bases lay in between. CDR3 size: 14 residues. Germline V gene data show CDR1 as SGHRS and CDR2 as YFSETQ. CDR3 in DNA: TGCGCCAGCAGCTTGTTGCCTAGATTTAATGAGCAGTTCTTC. Translating gives CASSLLPRFNEQFF.

CDR3 sequence reads: CASSLGVNPGELFF. The DNA for the CDR3 is TGCGCCAGCAGCTTGGGGGTGAATCCCGGGGAGCTGTTTTTT. The chain recombines TRBV5-1 with TRBJ2-2; D is uncertain. Germline V lookup: CDR1 SGHRS, CDR2 YFSETQ. Trimming pared 0 bases from V and 6 bases from J, leaving 9 bases between. The CDR3 has 14 amino acids.

This clone was picked up many times. This chain connects TRBV11-3 to TRBJ1-1; TRBD1 matches at 10 bases. V shed 5 bases, J shed 3 bases, and the junction held 3 bases outside the gene matches. The CDR3 has 14 residues. The germline V gene has CDR1 SGHNT and CDR2 YENEEA. The CDR3 is CASSGQGGDTEAFF. The CDR3 DNA sequence: TGTGCCAGCAGCGGACAGGGGGGGGACACTGAAGCTTTCTTT.

This chain links TRBV5-4 with TRBJ2-1, with D possibly TRBD2 on 6 matching bases. The length of the CDR3 is 16 residues. Germline V CDR1 and CDR2: SGHNT, YYREEE (reference sequence). Trimming removed 0 bases from V and 3 bases from J, with 13 bases in between. CDR3 protein: CASSLEGGMNYNEQFF. CDR3 bases: TGTGCCAGCAGCTTGGAGGGCGGGATGAACTACAATGAGCAGTTCTTC.

J is TRBJ1-1 and V is TRBV5-1; no firm D call. The length of the CDR3 is 15 residues. In germline, CDR1 is SGHRS, CDR2 YFSETQ. V gave up 2 bases and J gave up 5 bases, with 16 bases separating them. This CDR3 is CASSFAPRGSTEAFF. CDR3 bases: TGCGCCAGCAGCTTTGCGCCCCGAGGGTCGACTGAAGCTTTCTTT.

The rearrangement joins TRBV7-2 to TRBJ2-7; weak D call: TRBD1 (5 bases). V was shortened by 5 bases and J by 0 bases, with 17 bases between the two germline ends. The CDR3 runs 16 residues. Germline loops: CDR1 SGHTA, CDR2 FQGNSA. The CDR3 protein is CASSPDSSTSSYEQYF. The CDR3 DNA sequence: TGTGCCAGCAGCCCAGACAGTTCCACGAGCTCCTACGAGCAGTACTTC.

The gene calls are TRBV30 and TRBJ2-3; TRBD2 might be the D (6 bases). Germline V gene sequence: CDR1 GTSNPN, CDR2 SVGIG (reference sequence). CDR3 length: 14 amino acids. V lost 5 bases and J 4 bases, leaving 16 bases between the germline ends. CDR3 protein: CAWAGGTGADTQYF. CDR3 sequence (DNA): TGTGCCTGGGCCGGAGGGACCGGGGCAGATACGCAGTATTTT.

The V call is TRBV5-1, the J call TRBJ1-3; TRBD1 matches at 7 bases. Trimming cost V 4 bases and J 4 bases; bases outside gene matches: 2. The length of the CDR3 is 13 residues. Germline assignment: CDR1 SGHRS and CDR2 YFSETQ. For the CDR3, the DNA is TGCGCCAGCAGCGGGACAGTAGGAAACACCATATATTTT. It yields the protein CASSGTVGNTIYF.

The chain couples TRBV29-1 to TRBJ2-7, with 7 bases aligning to TRBD2. Per germline, CDR1 SQVTM and CDR2 ANQGSEA. CDR3 length: 12 amino acids. V dropped 5 bases and J dropped 2; count of bases not matched to a gene: 3. The CDR3 DNA follows: TGCAGCGTTACCGGGAGGACCTACGAGCAGTACTTC. Its protein is CSVTGRTYEQYF.

V gene TRBV14 combines with J gene TRBJ1-2; D ambiguous. This CDR3 contains 12 residues. In germline, CDR1 is SGHDN, CDR2 FVKESK. Between the trimmed V and J ends, which lost 2 bases and 2 bases, there was a span of 3 bases. CDR3 nucleotides: TGTGCCAGCAGCCAAAACAACTATGGCTACACCTTC. It encodes CASSQNNYGYTF.

The chain carries TRBV5-1 and TRBJ2-3, with a weak D call TRBD2 (6 bases). Trimming shortened V by 4 bases and J by 2 bases, and 11 bases separated the two germline ends. Germline V lookup: CDR1 SGHRS, CDR2 YFSETQ. This CDR3 is 14 amino acids long. The CDR3 sequence: CASSMGGPTDTQYF. The CDR3 region has the DNA TGCGCCAGCAGCATGGGAGGCCCCACAGATACGCAGTATTTT.

This clone was recorded a few times. The gene calls are TRBV4-1 and TRBJ1-6; 9 nucleotides line up with TRBD1. The germline gives CDR1 MGHRA, CDR2 YSYEKL. Trimming at V came to 5 bases and at J to 5 bases, leaving 7 bases not matched to a gene. The CDR3 is 16 residues long. CDR3 protein: CASSFGQGQNNSPLHF. As DNA, the CDR3 is TGCGCCAGCAGCTTCGGACAGGGGCAGAATAATTCACCCCTCCACTTT.

Worth noting for this clone: This CDR3 is also generated by other DNA sequences in the sample. The chain combines TRBV2 with TRBJ1-2; TRBD1 matches 8 bases. The CDR3 loop spans 12 amino acids. Germline CDR1 reads SNHLY; CDR2 reads FYNNEI. Losses at the gene ends were 3 bases for V and 6 bases for J; bases not matched to a gene: 0. The CDR3 DNA reads as TGTGCCAGCAGTGAGACAGGGGATGGCTACACCTTC. Protein product: CASSETGDGYTF.